Here is one T cell receptor beta chain with its context. Its specificity is not known. Produced via immunoSEQ multiplex PCR; TCRdb's table is partial and in-frame only. The sample contains some 140,000 clones, about 90% of which appear only once. This specimen belongs to a study of T cell responses to AZD1222 COVID-19 vaccine. Study-level results: Of spike-specific TCRs, nearly half reportedly target regions left unmutated in variants. Donors were mostly white British, more females; clonal diversity possibly underestimated. Spike-specific TCR repertoires showed rising breadth and depth after two AZD1222 doses.

The TCR was taken from an adult in good health. Source: peripheral blood, taken on day 0 of AZD1222 vaccination.

The CDR3 coding sequence is TGTGCCAGCAGTACCCGAGGGGGCTACGAGCAGTACTTC. Translation: CASSTRGGYEQYF. The rearrangement joins TRBV6-5 to TRBJ2-7; TRBD1 might be the D (6 bases). V lost 5 bases and J lost 3, with 11 bases in between. The germline CDR1 and CDR2 sequences are MNHEY and SVGAGI. The CDR3 totals 13 residues.